One sample yielded the 26 T cell receptor beta chains listed below, sequenced in a study of blood T cell repertoires in COVID-19. The repertoire was sequenced with immunoSEQ multiplex PCR; TCRdb's copy has only in-frame clones and lacks some. Among more than 250,000 clones listed, roughly 84% were seen once. Sequencing was performed on peripheral blood. These TCRs come from a human donor in a cohort sampled during active COVID-19.

The rearrangement uses TRBV19 and TRBJ2-7; the D is unclear. Germline assignment: CDR1 LNHDA and CDR2 SQIVND (reference sequence). The CDR3 sequence is 15 residues long. V lost 4 bases to trimming and J lost 7 bases, with 20 bases between them. This chain's CDR3 is CASSTRRQAKLEQYF. CDR3 DNA: TGTGCCAGTAGTACACGAAGGCAGGCAAAGTTGGAGCAGTACTTC.

This chain connects TRBV7-2 to TRBJ2-5, with a tentative D call TRBD1 (6 bases). The CDR3 contains 15 residues. The V end was cut by 1 base, the J end by 3 bases, with 12 bases between. CDR1 SGHTA and CDR2 FQGNSA come from the germline V gene. The CDR3 region is CASSLVDRSEETQYF. In DNA form, the CDR3 reads TGTGCCAGCAGCTTAGTCGACAGGTCTGAAGAGACCCAGTACTTC. Full variable domain (remainder filled in from reference TRBV7-2 and TRBJ2-5): GAGVSQSPSNKVTEKGKDVELRCDPISGHTALYWYRQSLGQGLEFLIYFQGNSAPDKSGLPSDRFSAERTGGSVSTLTIQRTQQEDSAVYLCASSLVDRSEETQYFGPGTRLLVL.

V usage is TRBV11-2 and J usage is TRBJ2-1; 11 bases match TRBD2. The V gene end was trimmed by 1 base and the J gene end by 9 bases; junction bases not matched to a gene: 8. The CDR3 is 16 amino acids. The germline CDR1 and CDR2 sequences are SGHAT and FQNNGV. In DNA, the CDR3 is TGTGCCAGCAGCTTAGGGCTAGCGGGGGGCCGGGGTGAGCAGTTCTTC. Encoded protein: CASSLGLAGGRGEQFF. Complete variable domain (other parts from reference TRBV11-2 and TRBJ2-1): EAGVAQSPRYKIIEKRQSVAFWCNPISGHATLYWYQQILGQGPKLLIQFQNNGVVDDSQLPKDRFSAERLKGVDSTLKIQPAKLEDSAVYLCASSLGLAGGRGEQFFGPGTRLTVL.

This chain connects TRBV28 to TRBJ2-2; tentatively, D is TRBD1 (5 bases). The CDR3 totals 18 residues. V gave up 3 bases and J gave up 4 bases, with 21 bases separating them. Per germline, CDR1 MDHEN and CDR2 SYDVKM. DNA for the CDR3: TGTGCCAGCAGTTTCAGGGCCTTTAAGTCTTTGCGCACCGGGGAGCTGTTTTTT. Translated, it gives CASSFRAFKSLRTGELFF.

The rearrangement uses TRBV6-5 and TRBJ2-7; D is undetermined. Germline assignment: CDR1 MNHEY and CDR2 SVGAGI. The CDR3 loop spans 13 amino acids. Trimming removed 6 bases from V and 4 bases from J, with 13 bases in between. The CDR3 is CASSLTGAYEQYF. In DNA form, the CDR3 reads TGTGCCAGCAGCCTCACCGGAGCATACGAGCAGTACTTC.

This chain connects TRBV19 to TRBJ2-7, with TRBD2 identical over 10 bases. Germline CDR1 and CDR2: LNHDA and SQIVND (reference sequence). The CDR3 length is 14 residues. Unmatched junction bases numbered 7, after V lost 6 bases and J lost 5 bases. The DNA for the CDR3 is TGTGCCAGTAGAGACCTAGCGGGGGTAAACGAGCAGTACTTC. Its protein product is CASRDLAGVNEQYF.

The V call is TRBV7-9, the J call TRBJ1-2; 11 nucleotides match TRBD1. J lost 4 bases, V lost 5 bases, and 3 bases had no gene match. The CDR3 extends over 14 amino acids. Germline loops: CDR1 SEHNR, CDR2 FQNEAQ (reference sequence). The CDR3 coding sequence is TGTGCCAGCAGCCCCGGACAGGGGGCCTATGGCTACACCTTC. It encodes CASSPGQGAYGYTF.

The genes are TRBV5-1 and TRBJ2-3, with TRBD2 identical over 12 bases. The CDR3 loop spans 17 amino acids. CDR1 SGHRS and CDR2 YFSETQ come from the germline V gene. After removal of 0 bases from V and 1 base from J, the junction contained 3 bases not matched to a gene. This chain's CDR3 is CASSLVASGGGTDTQYF. In DNA, the CDR3 is TGCGCCAGCAGCTTGGTGGCTAGCGGGGGGGGCACAGATACGCAGTATTTT.

V is TRBV2 and J is TRBJ1-3; D is uncertain. The CDR3 extends over 13 amino acids. V lost 10 bases and J 4 bases, leaving 14 bases between the germline ends. Germline lookup yields CDR1 SNHLY and CDR2 FYNNEI. CDR3 loop: CATTQIAGNTIYF. The CDR3 DNA follows: TGTGCCACCACCCAGATAGCAGGAAACACCATATATTTT.

This clone showed up many times. This chain uses TRBV7-6 with TRBJ1-5; D not certain. This CDR3 is 13 amino acids long. Germline values: CDR1 SGHVS, CDR2 FNYEAQ. V lost 2 bases and J lost 5, with 7 bases in between. CDR3 DNA sequence: TGTGCCAGCAGCTTAAGTCAGTATCAGCCCCAGCATTTT. Translated: CASSLSQYQPQHF.

The chain combines TRBV18 with TRBJ2-7; the D gene is possibly TRBD2 (6 bases). Per the germline V gene, CDR1 is KGHSH and CDR2 is LQKENI. The germline V and J ends were trimmed by 6 bases and 4 bases, with 13 bases remaining between them. This CDR3 has 13 residues. This chain's CDR3 is CASSVRTNYEQYF. CDR3 in DNA: TGTGCCAGCTCGGTTCGGACTAATTACGAGCAGTACTTC.

CDR3 nucleotides: TGTGCCAGCAGCCCGCTCGGTGGTCGCGATGAGCAGTTCTTC. Encoded protein: CASSPLGGRDEQFF. The gene calls are TRBV7-6 and TRBJ2-1; D ambiguous. The CDR3 has 14 residues. Trimming removed 5 bases from V and 8 bases from J, with 16 bases in between. The germline CDR1 and CDR2 sequences are SGHVS and FNYEAQ. The full variable domain, completed using reference TRBV7-6 and TRBJ2-1, is GAGVSQSPRYKVTKRGQDVALRCDPISGHVSLYWYRQALGQGPEFLTYFNYEAQQDKSGLPNDRFSAERPEGSISTLTIQRTEQRDSAMYRCASSPLGGRDEQFFGPGTRLTVL.

V usage is TRBV2 and J usage is TRBJ2-7; tentatively, D is TRBD2 (5 bases). Germline V CDR1 and CDR2: SNHLY, FYNNEI. CDR3 length: 12 amino acids. The V gene lost 3 bases and the J gene lost 4 bases, with 7 bases spanning the gap. CDR3 sequence reads: CASSEREYEQYF. The CDR3 DNA follows: TGTGCCAGCAGTGAGAGGGAGTACGAGCAGTACTTC.

The rearrangement joins TRBV7-2 to TRBJ2-7; weak D call: TRBD1 (6 bases). Trimming removed 1 base from V and 4 bases from J, with 23 bases in between. From germline, CDR1 is SGHTA and CDR2 FQGNSA. This CDR3 comprises 18 residues. CDR3 sequence (DNA): TGTGCCAGCAGCTTAGATACTTGGACAGCGGTTTCGTCGTACGAGCAGTACTTC. Amino acids: CASSLDTWTAVSSYEQYF.

As to this clone: The junction departs from germline at one end; a sequencing error may be responsible. In the same sample, other DNA sequences code for this CDR3. The rearrangement uses TRBV3-1 (or the pseudogene TRBV3-2) and TRBJ1-6, with 7 bases matching TRBD1. The germline CDR1 and CDR2 sequences are LGHDT and YNNKEL (reference sequence). The CDR3 totals 14 residues. CDR3 DNA: TGTGCCAGCAGCCAGGGACAGTATAATTCCCCCCTCCACTTT. Its protein product is CASSQGQYNSPLHF.

The CDR3 is CASSLVYEKLFF. The CDR3 region has the DNA TGTGCCAGCAGCTTAGTCTACGAAAAACTGTTTTTT. The V call is TRBV11-2, the J call TRBJ1-4; no firm D call. Trimming took off 1 base at V and 8 bases at J, with 5 bases between the two ends. Germline values: CDR1 SGHAT, CDR2 FQNNGV. The CDR3 covers 12 residues.

In nucleotides, the CDR3 is TGTGCCAGCAGCTTCGGAGGGCCGAGCTCCTACAATGAGCAGTTCTTC. Translation: CASSFGGPSSYNEQFF. The genes are TRBV5-4 and TRBJ2-1; tentative D call: TRBD2 (6 bases). In germline, CDR1 is SGHNT, CDR2 YYREEE (reference sequence). The CDR3 extends over 16 amino acids. V was pared by 2 bases and J by 0 bases, with 12 bases between.

The J gene is TRBJ2-2, the V gene TRBV28; 7 bases match TRBD1. The CDR3 has 16 amino acids. Germline V gene data show CDR1 as MDHEN and CDR2 as SYDVKM. V trimming: 6 bases; J trimming: 4 bases; junction bases outside the gene matches: 11. The CDR3 DNA reads TGTGCCAGCAGCCGACTGACAGGGTTCGGCACCGGGGAGCTGTTTTTT. This sequence encodes CASSRLTGFGTGELFF.

The chain is built from TRBV5-4 and TRBJ2-7; a possible D gene is TRBD1 (6 bases). Germline CDR1 is SGHNT and CDR2 is YYREEE (reference sequence). This CDR3 comprises 16 residues. Trimming removed 4 bases at V and 3 bases at J, with 20 bases between. The CDR3 DNA sequence: TGTGCCAGCAGCCCACGGCCCCCCACAGGGTTCTACGAGCAGTACTTC. It translates to CASSPRPPTGFYEQYF.

This clone was found a few times. V usage is TRBV18 and J usage is TRBJ1-3; D is unclear. The CDR3 extends over 16 amino acids. Trimming shortened V by 3 bases and J by 4 bases, and 16 bases separated the two germline ends. Per the germline V gene, CDR1 is KGHSH and CDR2 is LQKENI. CDR3 nucleotides: TGTGCCAGCTCACCGTCGTCTTATTCCGGGGGAAACACCATATATTTT. Protein: CASSPSSYSGGNTIYF.

The V call is TRBV24-1, the J call TRBJ2-1; 15 bases agree with TRBD2. The CDR3 is 19 residues long. The J segment lost 3 bases and the V segment lost 4 bases, leaving 9 bases of the junction unmatched. The germline CDR1 and CDR2 sequences are KGHDR and SFDVKD. CDR3 sequence (DNA): TGTGCCACCAGTGAGGGGGGACTAGCGGGGGGCCGAAGCTACAATGAGCAGTTCTTC. Its protein product is CATSEGGLAGGRSYNEQFF.

V gene TRBV4-1 combines with J gene TRBJ2-5; D not certain. Between the trimmed V and J ends, which lost 0 bases and 2 bases, there was a span of 10 bases. The CDR3 sequence is 15 residues long. In germline, CDR1 is MGHRA, CDR2 YSYEKL. The CDR3: CASSQDPNRQETQYF. The DNA of the CDR3 is TGCGCCAGCAGCCAAGATCCCAACCGGCAAGAGACCCAGTACTTC.

With regard to this clone: Compared with germline, one end of the junction differs, possibly owing to a read error. The rearrangement links TRBV7-7 to TRBJ2-2; TRBD1 might be the D (5 bases). CDR3 length: 15 residues. CDR1 and CDR2 from the germline V gene are SSHAT and FNYEAQ (reference sequence). The CDR3 nucleotides read TGTGCTAGCAGCTTAAGTTCCAGGGTCCCCGGGGAGCTGTTTTTT. Protein product: CASSLSSRVPGELFF.

The V gene is TRBV18, the J gene TRBJ2-7; D is possibly TRBD1 (5 bases). The germline V and J ends were trimmed by 2 bases and 2 bases, with 10 bases remaining between them. This CDR3 has 14 amino acids. Germline CDR1 KGHSH, CDR2 LQKENI. In DNA form, the CDR3 reads TGTGCCAGCTCACCAGGGGCCCCGACCTACGAGCAGTACTTC. This translates into CASSPGAPTYEQYF.

Of note for this clone: Other nucleotide sequences from this sample produce the same CDR3. The genes are TRBV3-1 (or the pseudogene TRBV3-2) and TRBJ2-1, with D uncertain. This CDR3 has 12 amino acids. The germline gives CDR1 LGHDT, CDR2 YNNKEL (reference sequence). Trimming pared 1 base from V and 6 bases from J, leaving 4 bases between. CDR3 protein: CASSQVSNEQFF. The CDR3 region has the DNA TGTGCCAGCAGCCAAGTCAGCAATGAGCAGTTCTTC.

The chain combines TRBV5-1 with TRBJ1-1; D possibly corresponds to TRBD1 (5 bases). CDR3 length: 15 residues. Deletions cut 0 bases from V and 1 base from J, with 10 bases between. Germline CDR1 is SGHRS and CDR2 is YFSETQ. The CDR3 DNA follows: TGCGCCAGCAGCTTGGCCACAGGAGCGAACACTGAAGCTTTCTTT. This sequence encodes CASSLATGANTEAFF.